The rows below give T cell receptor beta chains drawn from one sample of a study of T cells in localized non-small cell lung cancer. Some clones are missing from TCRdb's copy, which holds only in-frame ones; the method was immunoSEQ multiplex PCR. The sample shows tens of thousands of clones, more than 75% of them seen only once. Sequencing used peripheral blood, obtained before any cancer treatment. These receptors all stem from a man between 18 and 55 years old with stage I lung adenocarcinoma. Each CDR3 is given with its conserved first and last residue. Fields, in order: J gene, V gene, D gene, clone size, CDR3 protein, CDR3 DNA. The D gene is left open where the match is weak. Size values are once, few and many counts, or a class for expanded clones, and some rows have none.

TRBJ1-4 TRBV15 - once CATTPRARANEKLFF TGTGCCACCACCCCCCGGGCCAGGGCTAATGAAAAACTGTTTTTT
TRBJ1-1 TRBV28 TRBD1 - CASSVPLIRTGEAFF TGTGCCAGCAGTGTCCCCCTCATCCGGACAGGTGAAGCTTTCTTT
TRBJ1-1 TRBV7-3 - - CASSLGRGNTEAFF TGTGCCAGCAGCTTAGGGAGGGGGAACACTGAAGCTTTCTTT
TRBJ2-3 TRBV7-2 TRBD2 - CASSLRASGGDTDTQYF TGTGCCAGCAGCTTAAGGGCTAGCGGGGGGGACACAGATACGCAGTATTTT
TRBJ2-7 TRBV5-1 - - CASSPQGVENEQYF TGCGCCAGCAGTCCCCAGGGAGTTGAAAACGAGCAGTACTTC
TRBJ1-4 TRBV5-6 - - CASSLVGDEKLFF TGTGCCAGCAGCTTGGTGGGGGACGAAAAACTGTTTTTT
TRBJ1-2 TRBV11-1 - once CASSLDQGGDDGYTF TGTGCCAGCAGCTTAGATCAAGGCGGCGACGATGGCTACACCTTC
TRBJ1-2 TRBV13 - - CASSLVHRLNSLVRNSNSYGYTF TGTGCCAGCAGCTTAGTCCATAGATTGAACAGCTTAGTTCGGAACAGCAACTCCTATGGCTACACCTTC
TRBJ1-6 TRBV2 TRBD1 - CASSFGQGRRIGGNSPLHF TGTGCCAGCAGTTTTGGACAGGGCCGAAGAATTGGGGGTAATTCACCCCTCCACTTT
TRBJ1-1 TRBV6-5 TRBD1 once CASSRRQGLIAEAFF TGTGCCAGCAGCCGAAGACAGGGACTGATAGCTGAAGCTTTCTTT
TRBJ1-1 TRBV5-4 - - CASSLGGTLNTEAFF TGTGCCAGCAGCTTGGGAGGGACCTTGAACACTGAAGCTTTCTTT
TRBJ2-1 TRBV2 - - CASSLGRIVGNEQFF TGTGCCAGCAGCCTCGGACGGATCGTCGGGAATGAGCAGTTCTTC
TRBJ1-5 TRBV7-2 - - CASSSKGGQLNQPQHF TGTGCCAGCAGCTCAAAGGGGGGGCAGCTTAATCAGCCCCAGCATTTT
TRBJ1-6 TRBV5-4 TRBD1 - CASSLPGQSNSPLHF TGTGCCAGCAGCTTACCGGGACAGTCTAATTCACCCCTCCACTTT
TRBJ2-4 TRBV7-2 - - CASSPEGTVKNIQYF TGTGCCAGCAGCCCCGAAGGGACGGTCAAAAACATTCAGTACTTC
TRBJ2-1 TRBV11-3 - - CASSPGTSNEQFF TGTGCCAGCAGCCCCGGGACTTCAAATGAGCAGTTCTTC
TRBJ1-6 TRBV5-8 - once CASSPETGIWDSPLHF TGTGCCAGCAGCCCAGAGACGGGTATCTGGGATTCACCCCTCCACTTT
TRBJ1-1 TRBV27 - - CASSLRQAGTEAFF TGTGCCAGCAGTTTAAGGCAGGCTGGGACTGAAGCTTTCTTT
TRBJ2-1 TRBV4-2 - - CASSVGVRDYNEQFF TGTGCCAGCAGCGTAGGGGTCAGGGACTACAATGAGCAGTTCTTC
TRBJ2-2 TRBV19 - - CASSSGNTGELFF TGTGCCAGTAGTTCAGGGAACACCGGGGAGCTGTTTTTT
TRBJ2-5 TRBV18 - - CASSPIQGETQYF TGTGCCAGCTCACCGATACAAGGGGAGACCCAGTACTTC
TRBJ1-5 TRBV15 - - CAASRDEGSNQPQHF TGTGCCGCCAGCAGAGATGAGGGGAGCAATCAGCCCCAGCATTTT
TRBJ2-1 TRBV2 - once CASSDNTYNEQFF TGTGCCAGCAGTGATAACACCTACAATGAGCAGTTCTTC
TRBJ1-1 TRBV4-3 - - CASSQDEASLNTEAFF TGCGCCAGCAGCCAAGATGAAGCATCTCTGAACACTGAAGCTTTCTTT
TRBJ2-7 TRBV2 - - CASSERWRSEQYF TGTGCCAGCAGTGAAAGGTGGCGAAGCGAGCAGTACTTC
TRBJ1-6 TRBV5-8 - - CASSRLDGLGSPLHF TGTGCCAGCAGCCGCCTGGATGGCTTAGGTTCACCCCTCCACTTT
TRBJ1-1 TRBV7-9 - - CASSLNIGQNTEAFF TGTGCCAGCAGCTTAAATATCGGACAGAACACTGAAGCTTTCTTT
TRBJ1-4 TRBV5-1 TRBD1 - CASSLDRGDEKLFF TGCGCCAGCAGCTTAGACAGGGGCGATGAAAAACTGTTTTTT
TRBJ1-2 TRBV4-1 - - CASSQLIAGVMVYGYTF TGCGCCAGCAGCCAATTAATCGCAGGGGTAATGGTATATGGCTACACCTTC
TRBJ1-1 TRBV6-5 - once CASSYTRANTEAFF TGTGCCAGCAGTTACACCAGGGCCAACACTGAAGCTTTCTTT
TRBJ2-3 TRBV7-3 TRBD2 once CASSLTSGGADTQYF TGTGCCAGCAGCTTAACTAGCGGGGGCGCAGATACGCAGTATTTT
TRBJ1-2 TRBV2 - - CASSDGGTYGYTF TGTGCCAGCAGTGATGGGGGTACCTATGGCTACACCTTC
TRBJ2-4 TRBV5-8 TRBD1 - CASSFRGQVQNIQYF TGTGCCAGCAGCTTCAGGGGGCAAGTCCAAAACATTCAGTACTTC
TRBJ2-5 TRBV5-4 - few CASSPPGSQETQYF TGTGCCAGCAGCCCCCCGGGCTCCCAAGAGACCCAGTACTTC
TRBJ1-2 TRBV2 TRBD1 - CASRDRASLNYGYTF TGTGCCAGCAGGGACAGGGCGTCCCTAAACTATGGCTACACCTTC
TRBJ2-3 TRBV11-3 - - CASSSRRGSTDTQYF TGTGCCAGCAGCTCTAGGCGGGGAAGCACAGATACGCAGTATTTT
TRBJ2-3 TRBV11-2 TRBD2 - CASSFNSGGPGDTQYF TGTGCCAGCAGCTTTAATAGCGGGGGTCCGGGAGATACGCAGTATTTT
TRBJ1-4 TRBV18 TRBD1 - CASSPDRGSEKLFF TGTGCCAGCTCACCCGACAGGGGTAGCGAAAAACTGTTTTTT
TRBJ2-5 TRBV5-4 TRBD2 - CASRPNVAGGPSETQYF TGTGCCAGCAGACCTAATGTGGCGGGGGGGCCATCAGAGACCCAGTACTTC
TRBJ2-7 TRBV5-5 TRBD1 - CASSPPPTGPSSYEQYF TGTGCCAGCAGCCCTCCACCGACAGGGCCAAGCTCCTACGAGCAGTACTTC
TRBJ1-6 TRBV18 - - CASSPGTTDNSPLHF TGTGCCAGCTCACCCGGGACAACCGATAATTCACCCCTCCACTTT
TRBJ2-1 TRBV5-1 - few CASSRDGGSYNEQFF TGCGCCAGCAGCCGGGACGGAGGCTCCTACAATGAGCAGTTCTTC
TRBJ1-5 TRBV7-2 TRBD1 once CASSLDRGGQPQHF TGTGCCAGCAGCCTTGACAGGGGAGGTCAGCCCCAGCATTTT
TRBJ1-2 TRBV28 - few CASSFGETGYGYTF TGTGCCAGCAGTTTCGGGGAAACCGGCTATGGCTACACCTTC
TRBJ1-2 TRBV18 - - CASSPSVGLTAYGYTF TGTGCCAGCTCACCATCTGTGGGACTGACTGCCTATGGCTACACCTTC
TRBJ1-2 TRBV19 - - CASSIEGINYGYTF TGTGCCAGTAGTATTGAGGGGATCAACTATGGCTACACCTTC
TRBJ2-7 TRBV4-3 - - CASSQDRGRSSYEQYF TGCGCCAGCAGCCAAGATCGCGGCAGGAGCTCCTACGAGCAGTACTTC
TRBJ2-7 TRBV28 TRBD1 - CASRHFGQGSSYEQYF TGTGCCAGCAGACACTTCGGACAGGGGAGCTCCTACGAGCAGTACTTC
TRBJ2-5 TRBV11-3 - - CASSLGRGEETQYF TGTGCCAGCAGCTTAGGGAGGGGAGAGGAGACCCAGTACTTC
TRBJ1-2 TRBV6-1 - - CASSEAGTPNYGYTF TGTGCCAGCAGTGAAGCGGGGACCCCAAACTATGGCTACACCTTC
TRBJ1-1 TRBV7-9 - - CASSLAAANTEAFF TGTGCCAGCAGCTTAGCGGCAGCAAACACTGAAGCTTTCTTT
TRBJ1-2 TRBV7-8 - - CASSPGSGVNYGYTF TGTGCCAGCAGCCCGGGGTCAGGGGTCAACTATGGCTACACCTTC
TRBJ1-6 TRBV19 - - CASTSTGRLTPLHF TGTGCCAGTACCTCGACAGGCCGTCTGACACCCCTCCACTTT